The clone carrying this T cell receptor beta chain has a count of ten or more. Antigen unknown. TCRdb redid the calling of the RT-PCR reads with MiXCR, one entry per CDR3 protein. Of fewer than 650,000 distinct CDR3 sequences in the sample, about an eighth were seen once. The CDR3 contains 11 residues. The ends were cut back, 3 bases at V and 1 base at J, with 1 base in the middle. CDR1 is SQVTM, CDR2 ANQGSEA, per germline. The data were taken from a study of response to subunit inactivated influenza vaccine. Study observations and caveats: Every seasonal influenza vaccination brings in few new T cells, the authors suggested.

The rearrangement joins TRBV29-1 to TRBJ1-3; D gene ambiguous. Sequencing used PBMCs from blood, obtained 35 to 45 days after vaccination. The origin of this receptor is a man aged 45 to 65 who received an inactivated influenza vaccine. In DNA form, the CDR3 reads TGCAGCGTTGATTCTGGAAACACCATATATTTT. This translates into CSVDSGNTIYF.